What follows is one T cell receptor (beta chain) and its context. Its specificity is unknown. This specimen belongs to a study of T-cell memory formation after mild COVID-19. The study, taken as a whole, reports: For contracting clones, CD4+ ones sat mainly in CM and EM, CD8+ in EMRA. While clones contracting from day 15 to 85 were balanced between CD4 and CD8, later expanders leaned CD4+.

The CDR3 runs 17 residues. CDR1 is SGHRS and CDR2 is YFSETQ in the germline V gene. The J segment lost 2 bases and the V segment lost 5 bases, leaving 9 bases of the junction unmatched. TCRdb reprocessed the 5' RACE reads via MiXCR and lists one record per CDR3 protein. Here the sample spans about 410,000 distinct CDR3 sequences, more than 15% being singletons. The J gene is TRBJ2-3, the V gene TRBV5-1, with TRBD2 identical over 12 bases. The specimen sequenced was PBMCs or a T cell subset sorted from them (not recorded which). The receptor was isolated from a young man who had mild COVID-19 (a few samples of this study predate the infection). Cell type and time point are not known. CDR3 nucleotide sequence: TGCGCCAGCAGTTTTTCATGGACTAGCGGGGCCACAGATACGCAGTATTTT. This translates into CASSFSWTSGATDTQYF.